This entry is about one T cell receptor (beta chain). Its target is unknown. The repertoire was sequenced with immunoSEQ multiplex PCR; TCRdb's copy has only in-frame clones and lacks some. The sample includes a few hundred thousand clones, more than 95% seen only once; the top ten take 0.045% to 0.06%. This sample stems from a study of shared clonotypes between healthy human individuals. Study-wide points: Donor scarcity curtailed the genetic and exposure-history diversity represented herein. Naive subsets typically showed greater estimated richness than memory subsets.

CDR1 and CDR2 (germline): SGHDT, YYEEEE. This CDR3 comprises 12 residues. Trimming left V 3 bases short and J 4 bases short, with 8 bases between. The source of this sequence is a woman in her twenties or thirties in good health. The sample was naive CD4+ T cells sorted from blood. Subset reported: CD45RA+ positively selected. The V and J genes are TRBV5-6 and TRBJ2-7; the D is unclear. The CDR3 region has the DNA TGTGCCAGCAGCTCCACAAGTTACGAGCAGTACTTC. It yields the protein CASSSTSYEQYF.